This is a list of T cell receptor beta chains from one sample in a study of blood T cell repertoires in COVID-19. TCRdb's copy holds only in-frame clones and misses some; the assay was immunoSEQ multiplex PCR. The table shows over 200,000 clones, with 86% occurring only once. The sample was peripheral blood. These receptors all stem from a man between 40 and 49 years old who had recovered from COVID-19. CDR3s include the opening cysteine and the closing phenylalanine or tryptophan. A D gene is named only where the DNA matches it firmly. Expanded clones get a size class; other rows say once, few or many, or leave the size out.

j_gene,abundance,v_gene,len,d_gene,CDR3nt,CDR3aa
TRBJ2-5,NA,TRBV4-1,17,TRBD2,TGCGCCAGCAGCCAAGGGGTCTTAGCGGGGGCGCGGGAGACCCAGTACTTC,CASSQGVLAGARETQYF
TRBJ2-3,NA,TRBV7-2,14,TRBD2,TGTGCCAGCAGCTTAAACAGCGGGGGGCATACGCAGTATTTT,CASSLNSGGHTQYF
TRBJ2-7,NA,TRBV4-3,14,NA,TGCGCCAGCAGCCAAAGGCAGGGTCCCTACGAGCAGTACTTC,CASSQRQGPYEQYF
TRBJ2-7,NA,TRBV7-6,18,TRBD2,TGTGCCAGCAGCATCGGGGGGGACACCGGGTTCTTACCTCCCGAGCAGTACTTC,CASSIGGDTGFLPPEQYF
TRBJ2-3,NA,TRBV7-9,12,NA,TGTGCCAGCCAGCGGGTTGCAGATACGCAGTATTTT,CASQRVADTQYF
TRBJ2-1,NA,TRBV9,15,NA,TGTGCCAGCAGCCCACGTAGAATTGCCTACAATGAGCAGTTCTTC,CASSPRRIAYNEQFF
TRBJ2-5,NA,TRBV2,15,TRBD2,TGTGCCAGCAGTGAATGGGCTAGCGGGCAAGAGACCCAGTACTTC,CASSEWASGQETQYF
TRBJ2-7,NA,TRBV10-3,15,TRBD1,TGTGCCATCAGGCTCGGGACAGGGGAAACGGCGGAGCAGTACTTC,CAIRLGTGETAEQYF
TRBJ2-7,once,TRBV6-5,12,TRBD1,TGTGCCGGTGGGGACAGCCCCTACGAGCAGTACTTC,CAGGDSPYEQYF
TRBJ2-2,few,TRBV7-8,15,NA,TGTGCCAGCAGCTTAGGGGCAGTCGGGGTCGGGGAGCTGTTTTTT,CASSLGAVGVGELFF
TRBJ2-1,NA,TRBV11-2,16,TRBD2,TGTGCCAGCAGCTTAAATAGCGGGAGTATCCACAATGAGCAGTTCTTC,CASSLNSGSIHNEQFF
TRBJ1-1,NA,TRBV27,13,NA,TGTGCCAGCCAGACCGGGGGGCGCACTGAAGCTTTCTTT,CASQTGGRTEAFF
TRBJ1-5,once,TRBV19,11,NA,TGTGCCACGGGGAGCAATCAGCCCCAGCATTTT,CATGSNQPQHF
TRBJ2-7,NA,TRBV12-2,12,NA,TGTGCAAGTCGAAGAAAGGAGGACGAGCAGTACTTC,CASRRKEDEQYF
TRBJ1-6,NA,TRBV6-5,15,TRBD1,TGTGCCAGCAGAGACCGGACAGGCGTCCATTCACCCCTCCACTTT,CASRDRTGVHSPLHF
TRBJ1-1,few,TRBV20-1,11,NA,TGCAGTGCTCGCCAGGGCACTGAAGCTTTCTTT,CSARQGTEAFF
TRBJ2-7,NA,TRBV2,14,NA,TGTGCCGGTGGCCCGCGGGGATACTCCTACGAGCAGTACTTC,CAGGPRGYSYEQYF
TRBJ2-7,NA,TRBV6-5,14,TRBD1,TGTGCCAGCATCTCCACCGGGACAGGTTACGAGCAGTACTTC,CASISTGTGYEQYF
TRBJ2-3,NA,TRBV20-1,13,NA,TGCAGTGCTAGTCATACAGTGGCAGATACGCAGTATTTT,CSASHTVADTQYF
TRBJ2-5,NA,TRBV6-5,15,TRBD1,TGTGCCACGGGGATCCGGGACAGCTTCCAAGAGACCCAGTACTTC,CATGIRDSFQETQYF
TRBJ2-7,NA,TRBV30,11,TRBD2,TGTGCCTGGGGGGGACTAAGGGAGCAGTACTTC,CAWGGLREQYF
TRBJ1-3,NA,TRBV6-5,15,NA,TGTGCCAGCAGGCTACAGCCTTCCTCTGGAAACACCATATATTTT,CASRLQPSSGNTIYF
TRBJ1-4,once,TRBV5-1,15,TRBD1,TGCGCCAGCAGCACCTCCAGGGGGGCTAATGAAAAACTGTTTTTT,CASSTSRGANEKLFF
TRBJ2-1,NA,TRBV5-4,13,NA,TGTGCCAGCAGCTCCCCGGGATTGGATGAGCAGTTCTTC,CASSSPGLDEQFF